The T cell receptor (beta chain) under discussion was sequenced for a study of T cell repertoires in cytomegalovirus infection. TCRdb re-called the reads with MiXCR, one entry per CDR3 protein. The profile shows a few hundred thousand distinct CDR3 sequences, approximately 17% of them singletons. Germline V gene sequence: CDR1 SGHNT, CDR2 YYREEE (reference sequence). With 3 bases clipped from V and 7 bases from J, the junction kept 11 bases outside the gene matches. The CDR3 spans 16 residues. This chain joins TRBV5-4 and TRBJ2-2; 8 bases are a match to TRBD1. The source material was CD8+ T cells from PBMCs. This sequence originates from a human donor in good health (CMV status not recorded). Some clones in this sample may be carry-over from other donors' samples. The CDR3 loop reads CASSYPGGQAIGELFF. DNA of the CDR3: TGTGCCAGCAGCTATCCAGGGGGACAGGCTATCGGGGAGCTGTTTTTT.